This is a list of T cell receptor beta chains from one sample in a study of cytomegalovirus exposure and HLA in healthy donors. Libraries were prepared by immunoSEQ multiplex PCR; TCRdb keeps only in-frame clonotypes and omits some of them. The data hold 110,000 to 150,000 clones, with 73% observed a single time. Sequencing was done on a sample of PBMCs. The origin of the receptors is a woman in her thirties or forties in good health and CMV-seronegative. The CDR3 runs from the conserved cysteine through the conserved F or W. Clone size is given for some rows only: seen once, a few or many times, or a class if the clone is expanded.

v_call clone_size cdr3_length cdr3_aa
TRBV5-6 NA 16 CASSEDRGSYNSPLHF
TRBV5-1 once 15 CASRDPGTGLYEQYF
TRBV4-2 NA 20 CASSPRPPGLIYRGSYEQYF
TRBV5-1 NA 14 CASSLARQSYGYTF
TRBV6-5 few 14 CASSYSGGAGKLFF
TRBV7-2 NA 15 CASSKLGQGGNIQYF
TRBV29-1 few 14 CSVERQGAYTEAFF
TRBV5-1 NA 14 CASSPQIMNTEAFF
TRBV7-9 NA 12 CASSSGQAWQFF
TRBV7-8 few 14 CASSFRDRATEAFF
TRBV9 NA 16 CASSAKTGNLNNEQFF
TRBV4-1 NA 15 CASSQDLFGRSEAFF
TRBV7-2 NA 15 CASSPTQGPGTEAFF
TRBV10-2 NA 14 CASRDRGLRYGYTF
TRBV6-6 NA 13 CASSPLGGAGAFF
TRBV28 NA 15 CASSLYEPANYGYTF
TRBV10-3 NA 13 CATGQGINQPQHF
TRBV4-2 NA 14 CASKGQGIPGELFF
TRBV6-6 few 13 CASSYVREDEQYF
TRBV13 NA 15 CASSPLAGGGETQYF
TRBV7-2 NA 13 CASSFQPDTEAFF